This T cell receptor beta chain emerged from a study of T cell repertoires in ileal Crohn's disease. Turning to the study itself: Every patient was operated on for stricturing (about 60%) or penetrating (about 40%) complications. Regarding the study as a whole: Sorted CD8 T cells held more high-frequency clones than CD4. Clonal expansions were more frequent in active smokers than non-smokers at surgery.

Sample time point: neoterminal ileum biopsy at postoperative endoscopy, about 6 months after surgery. Produced via immunoSEQ multiplex PCR; TCRdb's table is partial and in-frame only. This table holds fewer than 13,000 clones, around 75% found once. CDR3 length: 13 residues. The ends were cut back, 8 bases at V and 6 bases at J, with 16 bases in the middle. The germline CDR1 and CDR2 sequences are MRHNA and SNTAGT. A word on this clone: The antigen remains unidentified.

Sequences were obtained from ileal tissue. This TCR derives from an adult with Crohn's disease. V and J are TRBV6-4 and TRBJ1-1; D may be TRBD1 (6 bases). The CDR3 here is CASLGHGVPEAFF. The CDR3 DNA is TGTGCCAGCCTGGGACACGGAGTACCTGAAGCTTTCTTT.